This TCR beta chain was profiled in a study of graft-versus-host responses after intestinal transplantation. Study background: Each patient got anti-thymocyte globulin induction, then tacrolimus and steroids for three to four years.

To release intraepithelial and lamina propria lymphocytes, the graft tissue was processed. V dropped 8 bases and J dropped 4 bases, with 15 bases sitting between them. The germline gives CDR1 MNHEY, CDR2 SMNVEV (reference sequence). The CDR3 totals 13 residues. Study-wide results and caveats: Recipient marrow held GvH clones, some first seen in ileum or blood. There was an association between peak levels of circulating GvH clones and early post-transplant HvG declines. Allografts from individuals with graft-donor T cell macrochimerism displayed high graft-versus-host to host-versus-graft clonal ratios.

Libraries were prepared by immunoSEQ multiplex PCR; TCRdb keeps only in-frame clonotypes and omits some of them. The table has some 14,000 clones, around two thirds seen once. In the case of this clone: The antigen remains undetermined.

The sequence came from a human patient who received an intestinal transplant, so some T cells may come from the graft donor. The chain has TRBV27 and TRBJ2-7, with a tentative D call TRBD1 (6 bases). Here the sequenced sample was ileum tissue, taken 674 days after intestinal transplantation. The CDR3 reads CASSSGQYYEQYF. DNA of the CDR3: TGTGCCAGCTCTTCGGGACAATATTACGAGCAGTACTTC.